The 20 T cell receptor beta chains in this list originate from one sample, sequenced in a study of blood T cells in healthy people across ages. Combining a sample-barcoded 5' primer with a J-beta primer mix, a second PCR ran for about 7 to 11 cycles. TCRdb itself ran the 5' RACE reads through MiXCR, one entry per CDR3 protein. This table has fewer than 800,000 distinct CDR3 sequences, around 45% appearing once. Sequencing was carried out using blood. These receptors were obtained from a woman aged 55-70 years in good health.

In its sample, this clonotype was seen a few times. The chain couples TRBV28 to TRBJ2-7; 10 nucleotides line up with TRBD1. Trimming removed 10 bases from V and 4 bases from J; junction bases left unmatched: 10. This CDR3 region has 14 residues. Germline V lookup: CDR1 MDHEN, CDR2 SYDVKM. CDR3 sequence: CAITSGTGVYEQYF. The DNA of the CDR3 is TGTGCCATTACTTCCGGGACAGGGGTTTACGAGCAGTACTTC.

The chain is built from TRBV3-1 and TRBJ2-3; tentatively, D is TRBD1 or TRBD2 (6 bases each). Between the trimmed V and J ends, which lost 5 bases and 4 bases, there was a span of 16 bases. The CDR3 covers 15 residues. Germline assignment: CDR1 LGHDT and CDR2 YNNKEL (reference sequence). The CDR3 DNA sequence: TGTGCCAGCAGCAGCAGGGGAGGCTCGGCAGATACGCAGTATTTT. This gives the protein CASSSRGGSADTQYF.

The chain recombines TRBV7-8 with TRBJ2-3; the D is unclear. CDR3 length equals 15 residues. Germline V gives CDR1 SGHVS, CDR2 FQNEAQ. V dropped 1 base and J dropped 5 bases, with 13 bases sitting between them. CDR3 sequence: CASSLGGRKIDTQYF. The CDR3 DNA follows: TGTGCCAGCAGCTTAGGGGGTCGGAAGATAGATACGCAGTATTTT.

CDR3 nucleotides: TGTGCCAGCAACCGGGGCGGAGGCAATGAGCAGTTCTTC. It is translated as CASNRGGGNEQFF. The chain employs TRBV25-1 and TRBJ2-1; tentatively, D is TRBD1 or TRBD2 (5 bases each). V gave up 7 bases and J gave up 6 bases, with 13 bases separating them. The CDR3 length is 13 residues. Germline lookup yields CDR1 MGHDK and CDR2 SYGVNS.

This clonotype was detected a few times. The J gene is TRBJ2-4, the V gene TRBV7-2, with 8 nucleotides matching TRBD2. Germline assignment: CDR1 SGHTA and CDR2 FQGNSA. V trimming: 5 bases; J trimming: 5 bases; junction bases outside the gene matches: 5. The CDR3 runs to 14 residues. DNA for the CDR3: TGTGCCAGCAGCCCGGGAGGGAACCAAAACATTCAGTACTTC. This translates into CASSPGGNQNIQYF. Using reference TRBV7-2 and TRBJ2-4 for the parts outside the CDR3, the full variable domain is GAGVSQSPSNKVTEKGKDVELRCDPISGHTALYWYRQSLGQGLEFLIYFQGNSAPDKSGLPSDRFSAERTGGSVSTLTIQRTQQEDSAVYLCASSPGGNQNIQYFGAGTRLSVL.

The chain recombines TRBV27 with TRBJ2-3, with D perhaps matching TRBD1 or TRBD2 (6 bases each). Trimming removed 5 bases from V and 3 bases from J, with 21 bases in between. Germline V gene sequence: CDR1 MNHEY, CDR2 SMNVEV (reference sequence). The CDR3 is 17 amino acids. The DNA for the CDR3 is TGTGCCAGCAGTACAAGCTTCTGGGGGGCAGCGACAGATACGCAGTATTTT. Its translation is CASSTSFWGAATDTQYF.

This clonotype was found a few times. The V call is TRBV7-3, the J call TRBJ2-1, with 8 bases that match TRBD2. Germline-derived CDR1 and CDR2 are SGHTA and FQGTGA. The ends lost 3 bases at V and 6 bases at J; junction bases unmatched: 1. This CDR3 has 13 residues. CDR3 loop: CASSFGLANEQFF. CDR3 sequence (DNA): TGTGCCAGCAGCTTCGGACTAGCCAATGAGCAGTTCTTC.

The CDR3 sequence is CSADRMGGNTEAFF. DNA of the CDR3: TGCAGTGCTGACAGGATGGGGGGGAACACTGAAGCTTTCTTT. The chain links TRBV20-1 to TRBJ1-1, with a possible D match to TRBD1 (6 bases). The CDR3 extends over 14 amino acids. The V and J ends lost 5 bases and 1 base respectively, with 14 bases between them. Germline V gives CDR1 DFQATT, CDR2 SNEGSKA (reference sequence).

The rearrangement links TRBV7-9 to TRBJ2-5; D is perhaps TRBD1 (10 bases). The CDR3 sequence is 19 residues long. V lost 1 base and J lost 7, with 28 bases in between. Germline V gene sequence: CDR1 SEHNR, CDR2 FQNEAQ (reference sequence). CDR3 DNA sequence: TGTGCCAGCAGCTTAGACCGCGGTTGGGACAGGGGAGCGGGAGGGACCCAGTACTTC. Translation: CASSLDRGWDRGAGGTQYF. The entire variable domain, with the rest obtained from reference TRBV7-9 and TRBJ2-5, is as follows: DTGVSQNPRHKITKRGQNVTFRCDPISEHNRLYWYRQTLGQGPEFLTYFQNEAQLEKSRLLSDRFSAERPKGSFSTLEIQRTEQGDSAMYLCASSLDRGWDRGAGGTQYFGPGTRLLVL.

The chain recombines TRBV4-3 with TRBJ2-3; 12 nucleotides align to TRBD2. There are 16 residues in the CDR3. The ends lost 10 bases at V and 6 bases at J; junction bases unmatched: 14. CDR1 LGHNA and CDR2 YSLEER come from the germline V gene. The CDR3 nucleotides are TGCGCCAACAGGCGAAGACTAGCGGGAGATTCGGATACGCAGTATTTT. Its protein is CANRRRLAGDSDTQYF.

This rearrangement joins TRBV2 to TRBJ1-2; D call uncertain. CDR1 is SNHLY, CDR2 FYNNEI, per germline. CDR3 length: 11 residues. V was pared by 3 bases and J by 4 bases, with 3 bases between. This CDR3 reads CASSDRYGYTF. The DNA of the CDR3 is TGTGCCAGCAGTGATCGCTATGGCTACACCTTC.

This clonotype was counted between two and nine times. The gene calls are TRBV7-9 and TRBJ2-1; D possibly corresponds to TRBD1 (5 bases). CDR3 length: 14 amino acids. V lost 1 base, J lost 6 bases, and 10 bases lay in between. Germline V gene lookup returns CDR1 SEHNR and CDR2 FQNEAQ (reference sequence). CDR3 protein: CASSLETRANEQFF. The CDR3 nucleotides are TGTGCCAGCAGCTTAGAAACCAGGGCCAATGAGCAGTTCTTC.

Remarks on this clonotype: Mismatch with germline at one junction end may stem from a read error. The CDR3 region is CASDSAGGGNQLQHF. The DNA for the CDR3 is TGTGCCAGCGATTCCGCGGGGGGCGGGAATCAGCTCCAGCATTTT. The chain couples TRBV12-3 or TRBV12-4 to TRBJ1-5, with D possibly being TRBD1 (6 bases). The CDR3 covers 15 residues.

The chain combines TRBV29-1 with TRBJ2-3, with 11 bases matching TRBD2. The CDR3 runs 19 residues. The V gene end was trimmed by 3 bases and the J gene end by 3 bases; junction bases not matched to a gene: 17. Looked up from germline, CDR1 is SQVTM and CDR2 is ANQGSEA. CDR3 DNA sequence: TGCAGCGTTGAGTGGGCTAGCGGGAGGTACTACCAATTGACAGATACGCAGTATTTT. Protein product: CSVEWASGRYYQLTDTQYF.

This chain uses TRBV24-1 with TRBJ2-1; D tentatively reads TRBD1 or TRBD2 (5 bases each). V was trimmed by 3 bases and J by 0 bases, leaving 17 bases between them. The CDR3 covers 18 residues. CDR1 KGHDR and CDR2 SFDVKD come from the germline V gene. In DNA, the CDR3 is TGTGCCACCAGTGATCGAGAGTACTCAGGGAGCTCCTACAATGAGCAGTTCTTC. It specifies CATSDREYSGSSYNEQFF.

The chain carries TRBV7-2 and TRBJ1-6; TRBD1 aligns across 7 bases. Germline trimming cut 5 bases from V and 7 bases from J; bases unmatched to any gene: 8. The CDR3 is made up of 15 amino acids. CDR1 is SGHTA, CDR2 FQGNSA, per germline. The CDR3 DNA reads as TGTGCCAGCAGCCCCTACAGGGGTGGGAATTCACCCCTCCACTTT. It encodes CASSPYRGGNSPLHF. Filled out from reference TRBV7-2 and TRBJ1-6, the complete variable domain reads GAGVSQSPSNKVTEKGKDVELRCDPISGHTALYWYRQSLGQGLEFLIYFQGNSAPDKSGLPSDRFSAERTGGSVSTLTIQRTQQEDSAVYLCASSPYRGGNSPLHFGNGTRLTVT.

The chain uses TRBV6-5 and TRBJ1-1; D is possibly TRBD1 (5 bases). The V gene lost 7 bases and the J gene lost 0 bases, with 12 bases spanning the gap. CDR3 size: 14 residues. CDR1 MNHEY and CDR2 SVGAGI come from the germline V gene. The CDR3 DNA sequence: TGTGCCAGCAAAAGGGGACCGATGAACACTGAAGCTTTCTTT. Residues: CASKRGPMNTEAFF.

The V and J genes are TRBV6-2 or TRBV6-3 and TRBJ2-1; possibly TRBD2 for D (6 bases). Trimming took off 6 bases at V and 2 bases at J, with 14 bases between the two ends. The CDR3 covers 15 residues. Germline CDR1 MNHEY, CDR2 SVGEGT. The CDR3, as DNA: TGTGCCAGCAGGACCGGGGGAAGTACCTACAATGAGCAGTTCTTC. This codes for CASRTGGSTYNEQFF.

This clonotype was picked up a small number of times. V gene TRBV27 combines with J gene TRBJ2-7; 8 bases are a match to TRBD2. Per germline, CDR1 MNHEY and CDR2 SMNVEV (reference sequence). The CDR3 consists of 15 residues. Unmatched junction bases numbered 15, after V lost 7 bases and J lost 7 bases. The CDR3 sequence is CASTSPSGTSREQYF. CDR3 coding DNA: TGTGCCAGCACTTCCCCATCTGGGACTAGTAGGGAGCAGTACTTC.

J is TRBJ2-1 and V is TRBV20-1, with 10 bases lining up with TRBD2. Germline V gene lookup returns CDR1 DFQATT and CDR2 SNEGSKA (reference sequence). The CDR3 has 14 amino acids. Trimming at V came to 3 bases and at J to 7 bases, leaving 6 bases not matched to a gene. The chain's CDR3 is CSASREREGNEQFF. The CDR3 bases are TGCAGTGCTAGTAGAGAGCGGGAGGGGAATGAGCAGTTCTTC.